This TCR beta chain was captured in a study of metastatic and nonmetastatic thyroid tumors. V was trimmed by 5 bases and J by 4 bases, leaving 9 bases between them. The germline CDR1 and CDR2 sequences are SNHLY and FYNNEI. CDR3 length: 13 amino acids. Study-wide points: Malignant thyroid tumors reportedly had TCR beta diversity that was significantly higher than in benign nodules, in blood and tumor.

TCRdb reprocessed the PCR reads via MiXCR. The repertoire includes some 19,000 clones, 30% to 40% of them detected once, and roughly 17% sits in the top ten. This clone occurred a few times. Antigen specificity is unknown. There were no patients who had received any treatment before thyroid surgery. This clonotype originated in a female donor with papillary thyroid cancer or a benign thyroid nodule (not recorded which). Some clones in this sample may be carry-over from other donors' samples. The J gene is TRBJ1-5, the V gene TRBV2, with D uncertain. Sample: tumor tissue. In nucleotides, the CDR3 is TGTGCCAGCAGTCCCGGGCCTAATCAGCCCCAGCATTTT. It specifies CASSPGPNQPQHF.